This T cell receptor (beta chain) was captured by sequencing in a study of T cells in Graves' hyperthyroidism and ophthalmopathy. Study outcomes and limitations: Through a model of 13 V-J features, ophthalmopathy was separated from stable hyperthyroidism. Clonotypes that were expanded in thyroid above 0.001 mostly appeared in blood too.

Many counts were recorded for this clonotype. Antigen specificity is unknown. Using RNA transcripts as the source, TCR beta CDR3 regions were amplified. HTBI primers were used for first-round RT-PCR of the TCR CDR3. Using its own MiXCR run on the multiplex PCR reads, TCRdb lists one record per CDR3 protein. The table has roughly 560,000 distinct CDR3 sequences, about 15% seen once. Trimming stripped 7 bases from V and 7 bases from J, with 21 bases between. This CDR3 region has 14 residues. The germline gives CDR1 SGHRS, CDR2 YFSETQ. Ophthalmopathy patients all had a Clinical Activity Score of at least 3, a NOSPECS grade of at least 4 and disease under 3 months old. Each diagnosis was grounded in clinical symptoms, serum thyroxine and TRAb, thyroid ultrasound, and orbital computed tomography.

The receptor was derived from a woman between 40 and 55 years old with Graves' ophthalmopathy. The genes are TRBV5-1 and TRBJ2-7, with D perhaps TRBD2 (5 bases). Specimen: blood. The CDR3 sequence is CASRTYTTAREQYF. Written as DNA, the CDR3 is TGCGCCAGCCGGACTTATACCACGGCGCGGGAGCAGTACTTC.